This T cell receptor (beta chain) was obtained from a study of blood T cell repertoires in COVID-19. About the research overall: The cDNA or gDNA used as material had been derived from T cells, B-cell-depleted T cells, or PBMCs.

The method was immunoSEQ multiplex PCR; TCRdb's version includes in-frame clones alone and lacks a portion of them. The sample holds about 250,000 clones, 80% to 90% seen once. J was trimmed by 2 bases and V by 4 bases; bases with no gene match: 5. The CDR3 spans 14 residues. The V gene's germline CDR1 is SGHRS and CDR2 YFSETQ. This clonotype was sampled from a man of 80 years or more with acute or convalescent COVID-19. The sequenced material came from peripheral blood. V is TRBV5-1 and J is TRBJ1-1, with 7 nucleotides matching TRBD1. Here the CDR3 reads CASSKGQANTEAFF. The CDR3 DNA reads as TGCGCCAGCAGCAAAGGACAGGCAAACACTGAAGCTTTCTTT. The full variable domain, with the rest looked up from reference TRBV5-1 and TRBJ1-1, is KAGVTQTPRYLIKTRGQQVTLSCSPISGHRSVSWYQQTPGQGLQFLFEYFSETQRNKGNFPGRFSGRQFSNSRSEMNVSTLELGDSALYLCASSKGQANTEAFFGQGTRLTVV.